This TCR beta chain derives from a study of shared clonotypes between healthy human individuals. An assay was performed, and its level was deep. TCRdb keeps only in-frame clones here, not all; method: immunoSEQ multiplex PCR. Here the sample spans 1,500,000 or so clones, about 96% being singletons. CDR3 length equals 13 residues. Per the germline V gene, CDR1 is SNHLY and CDR2 is FYNNEI. Trimming cost V 6 bases and J 7 bases, with 16 bases left between them. This sequence was found in a man aged 30 to 39 in good health. Sequencing input: naive CD4+ T cells sorted from blood. This sample's subset: CD45RA+ positively selected. The rearrangement uses TRBV2 and TRBJ2-7; tentative D call: TRBD2 (5 bases). The CDR3 loop is CASRVLSGAEQYF. DNA for the CDR3: TGTGCCAGCAGGGTCTTGAGCGGTGCGGAGCAGTACTTC. The whole variable domain, remainder taken from reference TRBV2 and TRBJ2-7, is EPEVTQTPSHQVTQMGQEVILRCVPISNHLYFYWYRQILGQKVEFLVSFYNNEISEKSEIFDDQFSVERPDGSNFTLKIRSTKLEDSAMYFCASRVLSGAEQYFGPGTRLTVT.